One sample yielded the 29 T cell receptor beta chains listed below, sequenced in a study of blood T cell repertoires in COVID-19. Clones were sequenced by immunoSEQ multiplex PCR, and TCRdb holds only the in-frame ones, with some missing. The sample has 450,000 to 600,000 clones, roughly 87% seen once. Specimen: PBMCs or T cells enriched from blood (not recorded which). Receptor source: a woman in her late teens or twenties who had recovered from COVID-19.

The chain combines TRBV14 with TRBJ1-2, with D possibly being TRBD1 (5 bases). Germline V CDR1 and CDR2: SGHDN, FVKESK. The CDR3 is 15 amino acids. V was trimmed by 4 bases and J by 5 bases, leaving 17 bases between them. CDR3 sequence reads: CASSRQGSFPYGYTF. The CDR3 DNA reads as TGTGCCAGCAGCCGCCAGGGATCGTTTCCTTATGGCTACACCTTC.

This chain links TRBV24-1 with TRBJ1-3, with 7 bases aligning to TRBD1. Germline CDR1 is KGHDR and CDR2 is SFDVKD. The V segment lost 1 base and the J segment 0 bases; nucleotides outside the gene matches: 8. CDR3 length: 18 amino acids. The CDR3 bases are TGTGCCACCAGTGATTTACGACGAGGGGGCGTCTCTGGAAACACCATATATTTT. This translates into CATSDLRRGGVSGNTIYF.

This CDR3 is CASSLLGGRGRYGYTF. CDR3 DNA sequence: TGTGCCAGCAGCTTATTAGGGGGCAGGGGGCGGTATGGCTACACCTTC. This chain links TRBV7-2 with TRBJ1-2; 8 nucleotides match TRBD1. Germline V gives CDR1 SGHTA, CDR2 FQGNSA. This CDR3 has 16 amino acids. V was pared by 2 bases and J by 5 bases, with 10 bases of the junction left unmatched. Complete variable domain (other parts from reference TRBV7-2 and TRBJ1-2): GAGVSQSPSNKVTEKGKDVELRCDPISGHTALYWYRQSLGQGLEFLIYFQGNSAPDKSGLPSDRFSAERTGGSVSTLTIQRTQQEDSAVYLCASSLLGGRGRYGYTFGSGTRLTVV.

The rearrangement links TRBV27 to TRBJ2-2, with 8 bases identical to TRBD1. Trimming cost V 3 bases and J 8 bases; bases outside gene matches: 8. This CDR3 contains 15 residues. Germline lookup yields CDR1 MNHEY and CDR2 SMNVEV (reference sequence). The CDR3 sequence is CASSFSDRAAGELFF. The CDR3 nucleotides are TGTGCCAGCAGTTTCTCGGACAGGGCGGCGGGGGAGCTGTTTTTT.

V and J are TRBV5-8 and TRBJ1-6; no definite D call. V was pared by 0 bases and J by 0 bases, with 7 bases between. CDR3 length: 16 residues. The V gene's germline CDR1 is SGHTS and CDR2 YDEGEE. The CDR3 DNA reads as TGTGCCAGCAGCTTGGCTGGGAGCTCCTATAATTCACCCCTCCACTTT. Amino acid sequence: CASSLAGSSYNSPLHF.

This chain connects TRBV7-9 to TRBJ1-2; 9 bases are a match to TRBD1. The CDR3 consists of 14 residues. Germline values: CDR1 SEHNR, CDR2 FQNEAQ (reference sequence). With 5 bases clipped from V and 8 bases from J, the junction kept 9 bases outside the gene matches. The CDR3 here is CASSHRDREGGYTF. In nucleotides, the CDR3 is TGTGCCAGCAGCCACCGGGACAGGGAAGGCGGCTACACCTTC.

The CDR3 coding sequence is TGTGCCAGCAGCCCCTTAAGGACAGCCTCCTACGAGCAGTACTTC. Translation gives CASSPLRTASYEQYF. The rearrangement links TRBV7-8 to TRBJ2-7, with D possibly TRBD1 on 6 matching bases. The germline V gene encodes CDR1 SGHVS and CDR2 FQNEAQ. V was pared by 5 bases and J by 0 bases, with 14 bases between. This CDR3 is 15 amino acids long.

The CDR3 loop reads CASSETSGGVSQYF. CDR3 bases: TGTGCCAGCAGTGAGACTAGCGGGGGGGTATCCCAGTACTTC. The chain links TRBV2 to TRBJ2-5, with 14 bases fitting TRBD2. Germline lookup yields CDR1 SNHLY and CDR2 FYNNEI. This CDR3 comprises 14 residues. V dropped 3 bases and J dropped 9; count of bases not matched to a gene: 3.

The chain combines TRBV28 with TRBJ1-6, with D possibly matching TRBD1 (5 bases). The CDR3 length is 13 residues. V lost 10 bases and J lost 18, with 25 bases in between. In germline, CDR1 is MDHEN, CDR2 SYDVKM. DNA of the CDR3: TGTGCCACCACGGGCGGGAACAGGCCCGATGGCCACTTT. As protein: CATTGGNRPDGHF.

The chain has TRBV29-1 and TRBJ2-4, with 8 positions matching TRBD1. CDR1 is SQVTM and CDR2 is ANQGSEA in the germline V gene. The CDR3 consists of 14 residues. V trimming: 4 bases; J trimming: 1 base; junction bases outside the gene matches: 3. The DNA for the CDR3 is TGCAGCGTTGGGACAGGGATGGCCAAAAACATTCAGTACTTC. It is translated as CSVGTGMAKNIQYF.

The chain combines TRBV6-2 or TRBV6-3 with TRBJ2-7; a weak D match, TRBD2 (7 bases). The CDR3 runs 15 residues. V was shortened by 3 bases and J by 6 bases, with 18 bases between the two germline ends. The germline CDR1 and CDR2 sequences are MNHEY and SVGEGT. CDR3 sequence (DNA): TGTGCCAGCAGTTATGCGGATTGGGGGGGCCTCGAGCAGTACTTC. It translates to CASSYADWGGLEQYF.

This clone was observed a handful of times. The rearrangement uses TRBV5-6 and TRBJ2-2; maybe TRBD2 (6 bases). Between the trimmed V and J ends, which lost 7 bases and 4 bases, there was a span of 20 bases. The CDR3 runs 16 residues. Looked up from germline, CDR1 is SGHDT and CDR2 is YYEEEE. The CDR3 DNA follows: TGTGCCAGCTCGTCCCCGAGAGTGGAGGGCACCGGGGAGCTGTTTTTT. Protein: CASSSPRVEGTGELFF.

The rearrangement joins TRBV7-8 to TRBJ2-1; maybe TRBD1 (6 bases). V lost 4 bases and J 3 bases, leaving 7 bases between the germline ends. The CDR3 loop spans 13 amino acids. Germline CDR1 reads SGHVS; CDR2 reads FQNEAQ. CDR3 loop: CASSSDSYNEQFF. The CDR3, as DNA: TGTGCCAGCAGCTCGGACAGCTACAATGAGCAGTTCTTC.

The sample holds a few counts of this clone. This chain joins TRBV19 and TRBJ1-3, with TRBD1 as a possible D gene (6 bases). The V gene's germline CDR1 is LNHDA and CDR2 SQIVND (reference sequence). V lost 5 bases and J lost 0, with 17 bases in between. This CDR3 is built from 17 residues. The CDR3 DNA follows: TGTGCCAGTAGTCACCCACGACAGGCGAGCTCTGGAAACACCATATATTTT. This translates into CASSHPRQASSGNTIYF. The whole variable domain, remainder taken from reference TRBV19 and TRBJ1-3, is DGGITQSPKYLFRKEGQNVTLSCEQNLNHDAMYWYRQDPGQGLRLIYYSQIVNDFQKGDIAEGYSVSREKKESFPLTVTSAQKNPTAFYLCASSHPRQASSGNTIYFGEGSWLTVV.

The DNA for the CDR3 is TGTGCCAGCTCGTCCACTGCCATCTCCTACAATGAGCAGTTCTTC. Its translation is CASSSTAISYNEQFF. This rearrangement joins TRBV18 to TRBJ2-1; unclear D gene. Per germline, CDR1 KGHSH and CDR2 LQKENI. The CDR3 contains 15 residues. V was cut by 6 bases and J by 0 bases, with 12 bases left in between.

V is TRBV4-1 and J is TRBJ1-1; D perhaps matches TRBD1 (6 bases). Germline-derived CDR1 and CDR2 are MGHRA and YSYEKL. The CDR3 consists of 16 residues. V lost 1 base and J lost 1, with 13 bases in between. CDR3 region: CASSQGRVTGNTEAFF. The DNA for the CDR3 is TGCGCCAGCAGCCAAGGAAGGGTGACAGGGAACACTGAAGCTTTCTTT.

The V and J genes are TRBV5-5 and TRBJ2-5; D ambiguous. Trimming took 2 bases from V and 5 from J, leaving 4 bases between them. Per the germline V gene, CDR1 is SGHKS and CDR2 is YYEKEE (reference sequence). The CDR3 is 11 residues long. CDR3 in amino acids: CASSFQETQYF. CDR3 DNA: TGTGCCAGCAGCTTCCAGGAGACCCAGTACTTC. Full variable domain (rest looked up from reference TRBV5-5 and TRBJ2-5): DAGVTQSPTHLIKTRGQQVTLRCSPISGHKSVSWYQQVLGQGPQFIFQYYEKEERGRGNFPDRFSARQFPNYSSELNVNALLLGDSALYLCASSFQETQYFGPGTRLLVL.

CDR3: CATVGPGQEFSDTQYF. CDR3 DNA: TGTGCCACGGTAGGACCGGGACAGGAGTTTTCAGATACGCAGTATTTT. V usage is TRBV10-3 and J usage is TRBJ2-3, with 8 nucleotides matching TRBD1. Germline V gene sequence: CDR1 ENHRY, CDR2 SYGVKD. The CDR3 runs 16 residues. J was trimmed by 4 bases and V by 10 bases; bases with no gene match: 16.

The V and J genes are TRBV28 and TRBJ1-2; D is perhaps TRBD1 (6 bases). Germline loops: CDR1 MDHEN, CDR2 SYDVKM. Trimming stripped 4 bases from V and 7 bases from J, with 13 bases between. The CDR3 is 13 amino acids. The CDR3 bases are TGTGCCAGCAGTTCCCCACAGGGCGGTGGCTACACCTTC. This encodes CASSSPQGGGYTF.

The chain combines TRBV29-1 with TRBJ2-1, with 12 bases lining up with TRBD2. V lost 3 bases, J lost 10 bases, and 4 bases stayed unmatched. The CDR3 consists of 13 residues. Germline V gene data show CDR1 as SQVTM and CDR2 as ANQGSEA. CDR3: CSVETSGGGEQFF. The CDR3 nucleotides are TGCAGCGTTGAGACTAGCGGGGGTGGCGAGCAGTTCTTC.

The CDR3 sequence is CATSSIVSYEQYF. The CDR3 nucleotides read TGTGCCACCAGCTCCATAGTATCCTACGAGCAGTACTTC. This chain uses TRBV24-1 with TRBJ2-7; D is undetermined. V was cut by 7 bases and J by 1 base, with 10 bases left in between. The CDR3 spans 13 residues. From germline, CDR1 is KGHDR and CDR2 SFDVKD.

The chain employs TRBV10-3 and TRBJ2-1, with 7 bases that match TRBD2. The CDR3 length is 13 residues. CDR1 ENHRY and CDR2 SYGVKD come from the germline V gene. Trimming removed 10 bases from V and 5 bases from J; junction bases left unmatched: 8. CDR3 loop: CANSGLSDNEQFF. For the CDR3, the DNA is TGTGCCAACTCGGGACTATCAGACAATGAGCAGTTCTTC.

The CDR3 sequence: CASSSLDTQYF. In DNA, the CDR3 is TGTGCCAGCAGTTCCCTAGATACGCAGTATTTT. The chain couples TRBV28 to TRBJ2-3, with no clear D. Germline loops: CDR1 MDHEN, CDR2 SYDVKM. Trimming removed 4 bases from V and 5 bases from J, with 4 bases in between. The CDR3 runs to 11 residues.

The chain recombines TRBV5-1 with TRBJ1-6, with 12 positions matching TRBD1. Unmatched junction bases numbered 10, after V lost 2 bases and J lost 7 bases. The germline V gene encodes CDR1 SGHRS and CDR2 YFSETQ. This CDR3 has 18 residues. The CDR3 loop reads CASSLNPRDRGRNSPLHF. The CDR3 DNA is TGCGCCAGCAGCTTAAACCCCCGGGACAGGGGGCGAAATTCACCCCTCCACTTT.

The gene calls are TRBV6-5 and TRBJ1-5; D may be TRBD1 (5 bases). CDR1 is MNHEY and CDR2 is SVGAGI in the germline V gene. V was shortened by 8 bases and J by 9 bases, with 20 bases between the two germline ends. The CDR3 consists of 14 residues. The CDR3 is CASLGAFLPSPQHF. Here the CDR3 DNA reads TGTGCCAGCCTAGGGGCATTCCTCCCATCGCCCCAGCATTTT.

The chain is built from TRBV15 and TRBJ2-3; D unresolved. V was shortened by 4 bases and J by 5 bases, with 19 bases between the two germline ends. Germline assignment: CDR1 LNHNV and CDR2 YYDKDF (reference sequence). The CDR3 spans 16 residues. CDR3 loop: CATSIQTGRQEDTQYF. CDR3 coding DNA: TGTGCCACCAGCATACAAACTGGGCGCCAAGAAGATACGCAGTATTTT.

This chain links TRBV7-2 with TRBJ1-1, with unresolved D. Trimming took 1 base from V and 4 from J, leaving 7 bases between them. There are 13 residues in the CDR3. CDR1 is SGHTA and CDR2 is FQGNSA in the germline V gene. The CDR3 region has the DNA TGTGCCAGCAGCTTAGGCTACGGCACTGAAGCTTTCTTT. It translates to CASSLGYGTEAFF. Full variable domain (rest looked up from reference TRBV7-2 and TRBJ1-1): GAGVSQSPSNKVTEKGKDVELRCDPISGHTALYWYRQSLGQGLEFLIYFQGNSAPDKSGLPSDRFSAERTGGSVSTLTIQRTQQEDSAVYLCASSLGYGTEAFFGQGTRLTVV.

In its sample, this clone was seen a few times. The V gene is TRBV2, the J gene TRBJ1-5; maybe TRBD1 (5 bases). The CDR3 is 14 residues long. Germline V gene lookup returns CDR1 SNHLY and CDR2 FYNNEI. V lost 3 bases and J lost 3, with 9 bases in between. As DNA, the CDR3 is TGTGCCAGCAGTGAGATGGGGCCCAATCAGCCCCAGCATTTT. Encoded protein: CASSEMGPNQPQHF.

This chain uses TRBV4-1 with TRBJ1-2, with 7 bases matching TRBD1. The V and J ends lost 1 base and 4 bases, in that order; junction bases with no gene match: 12. The CDR3 sequence is 17 residues long. The germline V gene encodes CDR1 MGHRA and CDR2 YSYEKL. CDR3 sequence: CASSQVRPGQQSYGYTF. The CDR3, as DNA: TGCGCCAGCAGCCAAGTGAGGCCGGGACAGCAAAGCTATGGCTACACCTTC.